A selection of T cell receptor beta chains follows, all from one sample in a study of blood T cell repertoires in COVID-19. TCRdb keeps only in-frame clones here, not all; method: immunoSEQ multiplex PCR. The sample has fewer than 200,000 clones, 60% to 80% seen once; the top ten hold about 25%. The sample comprised peripheral blood. The origin of the receptors is a woman in her 70s with acute or convalescent COVID-19. Both conserved end residues are part of each CDR3. The order of the fields is J gene, V gene, CDR3 protein.

J gene: TRBJ1-1; V gene: TRBV7-2; CDR3 protein: CASRGTFGSVNTEAFF
J gene: TRBJ2-5; V gene: TRBV29-1; CDR3 protein: CSVAGQGQETQYF
J gene: TRBJ1-1; V gene: TRBV19; CDR3 protein: CASSARRQGVTEAFF
J gene: TRBJ2-3; V gene: TRBV25-1; CDR3 protein: CASSEYRGVGDTQYF
J gene: TRBJ2-7; V gene: TRBV19; CDR3 protein: CASSISDGSYEQYF
J gene: TRBJ2-2; V gene: TRBV5-6; CDR3 protein: CASSEGQVNTGELFF
J gene: TRBJ2-1; V gene: TRBV6-1; CDR3 protein: CASRTGPEQFF
J gene: TRBJ2-5; V gene: TRBV10-3; CDR3 protein: CAVPKKTQYF
J gene: TRBJ2-3; V gene: TRBV5-1; CDR3 protein: CASSQLLAGGRADTQYF
J gene: TRBJ1-2; V gene: TRBV6-5; CDR3 protein: CASSYSTSLLWYGYTF